Sequencing of this T cell receptor beta chain was carried out in a study of liver allograft versus peripheral blood T cells. Study in general: Comparisons were made between T cell receptor repertoires found in transplanted livers and those circulating in recipients' peripheral blood.

TCRdb independently ran MiXCR on the reads; one entry per CDR3 protein. The repertoire holds about 8,400 distinct CDR3 sequences, with roughly 18% as singletons. Study-wide findings and caveats: Reports indicated that T cell receptor repertoires inside liver allografts differed from those in peripheral blood.

Trimming shortened V by 4 bases and J by 5 bases, and 5 bases separated the two germline ends. This CDR3 has 11 residues. In regard to this clonotype: Antigen unknown.

The receptor comes from a human patient who had a liver transplant. Among the T cells, some may be from the graft donor. The gene calls are TRBV12-3 or TRBV12-4 and TRBJ2-5; either TRBD1 or TRBD2 may supply D (5 bases each). The CDR3 DNA sequence: TGTGCCAGCAGTTGGGGGGAGACCCAGTACTTC. Translating it yields CASSWGETQYF.